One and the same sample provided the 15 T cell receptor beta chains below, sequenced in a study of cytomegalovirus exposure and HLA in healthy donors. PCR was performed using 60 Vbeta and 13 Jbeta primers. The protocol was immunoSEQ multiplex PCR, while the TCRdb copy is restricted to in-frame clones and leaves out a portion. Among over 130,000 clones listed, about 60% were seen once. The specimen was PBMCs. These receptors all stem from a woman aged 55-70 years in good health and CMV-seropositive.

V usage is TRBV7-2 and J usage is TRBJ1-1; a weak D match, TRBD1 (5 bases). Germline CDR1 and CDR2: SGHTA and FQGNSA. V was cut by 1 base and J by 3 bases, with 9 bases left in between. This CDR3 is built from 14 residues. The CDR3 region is CASSLVGDYTEAFF. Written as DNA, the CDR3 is TGTGCCAGCAGCTTAGTAGGGGATTACACTGAAGCTTTCTTT.

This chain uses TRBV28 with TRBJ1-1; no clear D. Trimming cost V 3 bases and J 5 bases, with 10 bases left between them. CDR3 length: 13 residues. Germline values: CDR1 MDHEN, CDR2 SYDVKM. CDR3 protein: CASSLARWTEAFF. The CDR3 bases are TGTGCCAGCAGTTTGGCCAGATGGACTGAAGCTTTCTTT.

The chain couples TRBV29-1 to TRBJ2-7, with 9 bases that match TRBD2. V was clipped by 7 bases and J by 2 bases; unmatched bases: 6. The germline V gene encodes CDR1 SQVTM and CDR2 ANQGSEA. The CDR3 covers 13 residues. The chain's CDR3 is CSAAGGLTYEQYF. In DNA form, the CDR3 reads TGCAGCGCCGCGGGAGGGCTGACCTACGAGCAGTACTTC.

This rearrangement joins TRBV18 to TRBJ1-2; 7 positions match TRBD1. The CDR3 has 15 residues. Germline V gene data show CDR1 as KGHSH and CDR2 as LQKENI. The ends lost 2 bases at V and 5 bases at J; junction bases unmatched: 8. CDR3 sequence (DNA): TGTGCCAGCTCACCAAATAGCGGGACAGCTTATGGCTACACCTTC. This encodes CASSPNSGTAYGYTF.

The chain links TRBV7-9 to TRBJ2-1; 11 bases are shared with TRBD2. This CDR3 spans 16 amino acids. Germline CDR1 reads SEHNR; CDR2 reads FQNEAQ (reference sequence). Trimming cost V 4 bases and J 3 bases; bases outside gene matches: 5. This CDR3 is CASSSPGLAGYNEQFF. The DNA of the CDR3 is TGTGCCAGCAGCTCGCCTGGACTAGCGGGCTACAATGAGCAGTTCTTC.

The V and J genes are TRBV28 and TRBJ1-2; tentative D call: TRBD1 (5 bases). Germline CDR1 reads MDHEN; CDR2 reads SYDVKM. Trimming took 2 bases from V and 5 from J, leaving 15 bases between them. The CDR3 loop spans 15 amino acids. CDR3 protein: CASSLPAGRPYGYTF. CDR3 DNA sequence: TGTGCCAGCAGTTTACCTGCGGGACGGCCATATGGCTACACCTTC.

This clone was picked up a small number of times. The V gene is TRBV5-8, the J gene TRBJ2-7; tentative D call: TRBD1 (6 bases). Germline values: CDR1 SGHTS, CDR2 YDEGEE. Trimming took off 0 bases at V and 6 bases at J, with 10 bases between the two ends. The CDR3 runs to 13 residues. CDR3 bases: TGTGCCAGCAGCTTGGACAGGGACGGCGAGCAGTACTTC. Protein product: CASSLDRDGEQYF.

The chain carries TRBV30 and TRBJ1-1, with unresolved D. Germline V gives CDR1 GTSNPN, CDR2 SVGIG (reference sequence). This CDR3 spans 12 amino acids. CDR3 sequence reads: CAWGGVSTEAFF. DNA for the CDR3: TGTGCTTGGGGAGGAGTTAGCACTGAAGCTTTCTTT.

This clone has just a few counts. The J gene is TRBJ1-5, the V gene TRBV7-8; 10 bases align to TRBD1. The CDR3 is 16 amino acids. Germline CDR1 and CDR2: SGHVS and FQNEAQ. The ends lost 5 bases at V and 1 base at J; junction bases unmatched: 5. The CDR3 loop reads CASSTTGGGSNQPQHF. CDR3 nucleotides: TGTGCCAGCAGCACGACAGGGGGCGGGAGCAATCAGCCCCAGCATTTT. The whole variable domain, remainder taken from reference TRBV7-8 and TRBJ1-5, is GAGVSQSPRYKVAKRGQDVALRCDPISGHVSLFWYQQALGQGPEFLTYFQNEAQLDKSGLPSDRFFAERPEGSVSTLKIQRTQQEDSAVYLCASSTTGGGSNQPQHFGDGTRLSIL.

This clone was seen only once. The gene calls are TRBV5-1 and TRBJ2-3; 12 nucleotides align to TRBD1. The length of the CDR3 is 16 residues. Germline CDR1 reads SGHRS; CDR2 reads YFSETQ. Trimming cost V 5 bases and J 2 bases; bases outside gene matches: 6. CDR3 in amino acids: CASRMAGQGATDTQYF. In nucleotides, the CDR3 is TGCGCCAGCAGAATGGCGGGACAGGGGGCCACAGATACGCAGTATTTT.

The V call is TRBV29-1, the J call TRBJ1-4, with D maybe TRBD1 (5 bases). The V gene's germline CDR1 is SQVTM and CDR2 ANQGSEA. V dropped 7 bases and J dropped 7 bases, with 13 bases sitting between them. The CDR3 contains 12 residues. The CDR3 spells CSALTGGEKLFF. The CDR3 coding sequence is TGCAGCGCCCTTACGGGGGGTGAAAAACTGTTTTTT.

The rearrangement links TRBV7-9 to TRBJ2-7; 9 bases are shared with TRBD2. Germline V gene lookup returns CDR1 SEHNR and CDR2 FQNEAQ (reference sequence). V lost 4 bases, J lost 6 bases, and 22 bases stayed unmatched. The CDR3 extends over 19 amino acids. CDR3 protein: CASSSRGGVAGVPLGEQYF. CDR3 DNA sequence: TGTGCCAGCAGCTCAAGGGGCGGGGTAGCGGGAGTCCCACTCGGCGAGCAGTACTTC.

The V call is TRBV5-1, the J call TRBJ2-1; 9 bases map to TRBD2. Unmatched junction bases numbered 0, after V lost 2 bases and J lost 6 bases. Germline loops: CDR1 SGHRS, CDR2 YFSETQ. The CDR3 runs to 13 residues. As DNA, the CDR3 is TGCGCCAGCAGCTTTAGCGGGAGCAATGAGCAGTTCTTC. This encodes CASSFSGSNEQFF.

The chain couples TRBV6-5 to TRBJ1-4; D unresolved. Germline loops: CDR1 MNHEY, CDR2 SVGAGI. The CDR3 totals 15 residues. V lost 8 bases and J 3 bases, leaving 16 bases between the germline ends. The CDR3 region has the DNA TGTGCCAGCCGGTCCCTCGGAGGGCCTAATGAAAAACTGTTTTTT. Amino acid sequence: CASRSLGGPNEKLFF.

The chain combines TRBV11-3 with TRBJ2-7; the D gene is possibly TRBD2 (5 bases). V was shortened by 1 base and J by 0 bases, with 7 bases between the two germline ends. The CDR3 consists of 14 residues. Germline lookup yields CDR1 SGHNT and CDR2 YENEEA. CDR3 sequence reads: CASSLVRDSYEQYF. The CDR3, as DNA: TGTGCCAGCAGCTTAGTACGGGACTCCTACGAGCAGTACTTC. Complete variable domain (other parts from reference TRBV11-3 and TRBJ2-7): EAGVVQSPRYKIIEKKQPVAFWCNPISGHNTLYWYLQNLGQGPELLIRYENEEAVDDSQLPKDRFSAERLKGVDSTLKIQPAELGDSAVYLCASSLVRDSYEQYFGPGTRLTVT.